Sequencing of this T cell receptor (beta chain) was carried out in a study of neurological immune-mediated disorders. Time point: longitudinal time-point 3. CDR1 is LGHDT, CDR2 YNNKEL, per germline (reference sequence). The V gene end was trimmed by 3 bases and the J gene end by 0 bases; junction bases not matched to a gene: 1. The CDR3 has 15 residues. The cDNA came from 5'RACE with 10-nucleotide random UMIs. A single record per CDR3 protein comes from TCRdb applying MiXCR to the 5' RACE reads. This table has roughly 45,000 distinct CDR3 sequences, roughly 14% appearing once. Points from the study as a whole: The highest TCR clonal expansion occurred in HTLV-1-associated myelopathy; multiple sclerosis fell below healthy controls.

Turning to this clonotype: What it binds is not known.

V is TRBV3-1 and J is TRBJ2-7, with 11 bases identical to TRBD2. The material sequenced was PBMCs. This receptor was taken from a man aged 25-40 years in good health. The CDR3 DNA sequence: TGTGCCAGCAGCCAGACTAGCGGGATCTCCTACGAGCAGTACTTC. Translation gives CASSQTSGISYEQYF.